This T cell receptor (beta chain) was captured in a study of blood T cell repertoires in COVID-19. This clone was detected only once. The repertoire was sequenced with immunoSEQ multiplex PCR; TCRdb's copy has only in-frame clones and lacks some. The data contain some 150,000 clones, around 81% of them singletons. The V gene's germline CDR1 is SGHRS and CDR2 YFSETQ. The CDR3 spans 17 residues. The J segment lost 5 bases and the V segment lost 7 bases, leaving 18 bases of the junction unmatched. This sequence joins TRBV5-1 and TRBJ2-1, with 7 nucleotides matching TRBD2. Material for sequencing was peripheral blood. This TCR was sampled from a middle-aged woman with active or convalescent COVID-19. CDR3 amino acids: CASRGGLEGGSDNEQFF. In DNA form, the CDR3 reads TGCGCCAGCCGCGGGGGACTTGAGGGAGGGTCCGACAATGAGCAGTTCTTC.